This TCR beta chain was retrieved from a study of T cell changes during pregnancy in multiple sclerosis. The assay was immunoSEQ multiplex PCR, and TCRdb's table has in-frame clones only and misses some. The table has 50,000 to 55,000 clones, approximately 91% seen once. Germline assignment: CDR1 SGHRS and CDR2 YFSETQ. The V gene lost 0 bases and the J gene lost 4 bases, with 13 bases spanning the gap. The CDR3 is 15 amino acids. The source was CD4+ T cells from peripheral blood mononuclear cells, collected in the third trimester of pregnancy. The TCR comes from a female donor with multiple sclerosis, enrolled in a pregnancy study. The chain couples TRBV5-1 to TRBJ2-5; D may be TRBD2 (6 bases). The CDR3: CASSLGLVFRETQYF. CDR3 nucleotide sequence: TGCGCCAGCAGCTTGGGACTAGTGTTTCGAGAGACCCAGTACTTC. Supplemented by reference TRBV5-1 and TRBJ2-5, the full variable domain reads KAGVTQTPRYLIKTRGQQVTLSCSPISGHRSVSWYQQTPGQGLQFLFEYFSETQRNKGNFPGRFSGRQFSNSRSEMNVSTLELGDSALYLCASSLGLVFRETQYFGPGTRLLVL.